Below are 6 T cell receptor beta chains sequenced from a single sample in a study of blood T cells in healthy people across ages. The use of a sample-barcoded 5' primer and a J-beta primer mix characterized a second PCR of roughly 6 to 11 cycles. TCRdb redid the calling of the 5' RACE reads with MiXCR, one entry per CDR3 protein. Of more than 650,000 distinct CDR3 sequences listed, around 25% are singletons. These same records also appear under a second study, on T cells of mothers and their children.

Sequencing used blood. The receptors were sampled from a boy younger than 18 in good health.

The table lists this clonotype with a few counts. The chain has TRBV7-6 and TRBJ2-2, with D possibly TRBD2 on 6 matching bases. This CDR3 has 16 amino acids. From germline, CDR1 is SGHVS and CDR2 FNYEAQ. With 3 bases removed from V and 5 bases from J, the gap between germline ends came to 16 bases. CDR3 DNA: TGTGCCAGCAGCTTGGGTGGGACTGCCCATACCGGGGAGCTGTTTTTT. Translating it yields CASSLGGTAHTGELFF.

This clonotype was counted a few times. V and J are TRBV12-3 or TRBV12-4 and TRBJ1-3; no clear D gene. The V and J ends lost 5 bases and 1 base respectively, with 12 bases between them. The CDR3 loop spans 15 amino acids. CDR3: CASSPVRASGNTIYF. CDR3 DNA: TGTGCCAGCAGTCCCGTCCGCGCTTCTGGAAACACCATATATTTT.

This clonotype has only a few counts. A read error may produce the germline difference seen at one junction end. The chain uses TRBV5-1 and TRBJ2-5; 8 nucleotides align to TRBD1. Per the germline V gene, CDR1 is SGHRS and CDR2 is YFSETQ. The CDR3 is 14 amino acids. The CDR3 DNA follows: TGCGCCAGCAGCCTACAGGGGGATAAAGAGGCCCAGTACTTC. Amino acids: CASSLQGDKEAQYF.

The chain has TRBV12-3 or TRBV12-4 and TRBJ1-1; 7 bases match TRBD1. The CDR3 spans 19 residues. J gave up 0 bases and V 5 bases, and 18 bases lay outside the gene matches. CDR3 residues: CASSPPNPGTENMNTEAFF. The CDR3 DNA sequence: TGTGCCAGCAGTCCACCGAATCCCGGGACAGAGAACATGAACACTGAAGCTTTCTTT.

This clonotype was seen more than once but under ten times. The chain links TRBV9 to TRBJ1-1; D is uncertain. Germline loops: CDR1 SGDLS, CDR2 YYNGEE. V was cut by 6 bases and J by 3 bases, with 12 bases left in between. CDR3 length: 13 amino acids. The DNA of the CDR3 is TGTGCCAGCAAGGGTAACCCGGACACTGAAGCTTTCTTT. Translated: CASKGNPDTEAFF. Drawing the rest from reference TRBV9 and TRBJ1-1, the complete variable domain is DSGVTQTPKHLITATGQRVTLRCSPRSGDLSVYWYQQSLDQGLQFLIQYYNGEERAKGNILERFSAQQFPDLHSELNLSSLELGDSALYFCASKGNPDTEAFFGQGTRLTVV.

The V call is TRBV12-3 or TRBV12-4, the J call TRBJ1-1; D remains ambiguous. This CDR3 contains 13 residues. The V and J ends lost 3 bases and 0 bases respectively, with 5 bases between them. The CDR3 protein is CASSFSMNTEAFF. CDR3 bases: TGTGCCAGCAGTTTTTCTATGAACACTGAAGCTTTCTTT.